Only one count was recorded for the clone carrying this TCR beta chain. Its antigen is as yet unknown. This sample stems from a study of T cell repertoires in ileal Crohn's disease. Study outcomes and limitations: Sorted CD8 T cells held more high-frequency clones than CD4. All patients with clonality above 26.8% had endoscopic recurrence. Endoscopy was done a median roughly 7.1 months after surgery.

Sample time point: neoterminal ileum biopsy at postoperative endoscopy, about 6 months after surgery. Sequencing used immunoSEQ multiplex PCR; TCRdb keeps in-frame clones, though not all of them. The data contain more than 15,000 clones, approximately 70% of them singletons. J gave up 6 bases and V 5 bases, and 8 bases lay outside the gene matches. CDR3 length equals 16 residues. Per the germline V gene, CDR1 is LNHDA and CDR2 is SQIVND (reference sequence). The sample taken for sequencing was ileal tissue. V usage is TRBV19 and J usage is TRBJ2-2; 11 bases match TRBD2. The clonotype comes from an adult with Crohn's disease. The DNA of the CDR3 is TGTGCCAGTAGTCCTACCGGGACTAGCGGCGCCGGGGAGCTGTTTTTT. Translated: CASSPTGTSGAGELFF.